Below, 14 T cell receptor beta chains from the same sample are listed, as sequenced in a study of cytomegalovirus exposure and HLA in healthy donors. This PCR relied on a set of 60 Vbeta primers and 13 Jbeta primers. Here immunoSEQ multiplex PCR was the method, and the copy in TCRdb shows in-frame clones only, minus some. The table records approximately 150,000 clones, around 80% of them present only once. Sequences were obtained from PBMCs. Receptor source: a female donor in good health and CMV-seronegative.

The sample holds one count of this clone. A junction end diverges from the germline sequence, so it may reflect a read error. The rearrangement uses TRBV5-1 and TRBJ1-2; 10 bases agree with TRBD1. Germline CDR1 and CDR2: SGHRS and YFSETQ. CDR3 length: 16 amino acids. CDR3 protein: CASSWGDRGGLNGYPF. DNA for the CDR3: TGCGCCAGCAGCTGGGGGGACAGGGGAGGCCTAAATGGCTACCCCTTC.

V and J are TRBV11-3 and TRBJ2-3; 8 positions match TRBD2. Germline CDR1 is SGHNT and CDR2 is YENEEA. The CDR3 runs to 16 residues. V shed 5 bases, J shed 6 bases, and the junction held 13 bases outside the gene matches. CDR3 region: CASSLSGSRLYDTQYF. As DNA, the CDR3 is TGTGCCAGCAGCCTCAGCGGGAGTCGGTTGTATGATACGCAGTATTTT.

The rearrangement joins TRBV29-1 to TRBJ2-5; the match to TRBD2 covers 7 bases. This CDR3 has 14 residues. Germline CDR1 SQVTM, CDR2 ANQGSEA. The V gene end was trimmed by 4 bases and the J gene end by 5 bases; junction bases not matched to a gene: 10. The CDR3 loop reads CSVAGGGGRETQYF. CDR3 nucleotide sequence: TGCAGCGTTGCTGGCGGGGGTGGAAGGGAGACCCAGTACTTC.

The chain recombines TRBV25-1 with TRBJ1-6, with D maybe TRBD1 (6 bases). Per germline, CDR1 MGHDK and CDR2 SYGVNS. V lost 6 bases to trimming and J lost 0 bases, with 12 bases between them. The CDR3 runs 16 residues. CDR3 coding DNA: TGTGCCAGCAGCTCCGGACAGAGCTCCTATAATTCACCCCTCCACTTT. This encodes CASSSGQSSYNSPLHF. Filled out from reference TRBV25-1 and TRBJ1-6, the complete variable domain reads EADIYQTPRYLVIGTGKKITLECSQTMGHDKMYWYQQDPGMELHLIHYSYGVNSTEKGDLSSESTVSRIRTEHFPLTLESARPSHTSQYLCASSSGQSSYNSPLHFGNGTRLTVT.

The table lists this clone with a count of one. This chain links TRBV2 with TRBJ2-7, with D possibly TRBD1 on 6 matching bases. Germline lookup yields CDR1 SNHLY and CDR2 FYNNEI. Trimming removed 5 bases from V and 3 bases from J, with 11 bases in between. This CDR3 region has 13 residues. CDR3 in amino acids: CASSQGQHYEQYF. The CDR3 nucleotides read TGTGCCAGCAGTCAAGGACAGCACTACGAGCAGTACTTC.

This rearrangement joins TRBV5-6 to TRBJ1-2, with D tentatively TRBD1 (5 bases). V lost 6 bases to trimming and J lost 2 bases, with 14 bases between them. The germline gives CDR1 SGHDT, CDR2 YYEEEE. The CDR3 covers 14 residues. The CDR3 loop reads CASTRDGGNYGYTF. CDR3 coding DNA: TGTGCCAGCACCCGGGACGGGGGAAACTATGGCTACACCTTC.

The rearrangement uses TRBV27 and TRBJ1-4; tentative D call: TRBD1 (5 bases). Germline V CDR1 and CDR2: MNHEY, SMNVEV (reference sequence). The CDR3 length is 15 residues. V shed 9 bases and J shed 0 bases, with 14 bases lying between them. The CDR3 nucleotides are TGTGCCAGGGGGCCACAGGACGCAACTAATGAAAAACTGTTTTTT. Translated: CARGPQDATNEKLFF.

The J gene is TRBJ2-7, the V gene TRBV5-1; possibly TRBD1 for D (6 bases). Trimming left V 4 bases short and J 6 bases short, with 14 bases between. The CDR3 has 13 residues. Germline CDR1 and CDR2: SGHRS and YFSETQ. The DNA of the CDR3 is TGCGCCAGCAGCCTACTACAGGGCGCCGAGCAGTACTTC. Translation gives CASSLLQGAEQYF.

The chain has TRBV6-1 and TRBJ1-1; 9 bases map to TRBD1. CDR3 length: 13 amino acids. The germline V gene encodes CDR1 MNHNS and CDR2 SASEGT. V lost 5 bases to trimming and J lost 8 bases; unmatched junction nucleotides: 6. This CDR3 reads CASSFGQGLEAFF. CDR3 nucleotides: TGTGCCAGCAGTTTCGGACAGGGGTTGGAAGCTTTCTTT.

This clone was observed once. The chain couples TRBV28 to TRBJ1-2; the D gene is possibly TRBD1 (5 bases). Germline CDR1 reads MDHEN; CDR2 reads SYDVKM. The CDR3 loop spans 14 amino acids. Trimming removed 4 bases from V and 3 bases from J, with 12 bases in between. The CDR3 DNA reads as TGTGCCAGCAGTTCCCCAGACAGCTACTATGGCTACACCTTC. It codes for CASSSPDSYYGYTF.

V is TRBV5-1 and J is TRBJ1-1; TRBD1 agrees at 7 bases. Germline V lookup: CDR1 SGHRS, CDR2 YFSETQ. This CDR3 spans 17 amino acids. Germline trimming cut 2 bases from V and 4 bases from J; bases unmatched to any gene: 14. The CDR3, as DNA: TGCGCCAGCAGCTTTGGGGATTCGACAGGGAAAGGCACTGAAGCTTTCTTT. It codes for CASSFGDSTGKGTEAFF.

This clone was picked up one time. CDR3 DNA sequence: TGCAGCGTTGTCTTTAGCGGGGGGGCCGGGACAGATACGCAGTATTTT. Translation gives CSVVFSGGAGTDTQYF. The rearrangement joins TRBV29-1 to TRBJ2-3; 11 positions agree with TRBD2. CDR1 and CDR2 from the germline V gene are SQVTM and ANQGSEA. V gave up 4 bases and J gave up 3 bases; unmatched junction bases: 9. The CDR3 consists of 16 residues.

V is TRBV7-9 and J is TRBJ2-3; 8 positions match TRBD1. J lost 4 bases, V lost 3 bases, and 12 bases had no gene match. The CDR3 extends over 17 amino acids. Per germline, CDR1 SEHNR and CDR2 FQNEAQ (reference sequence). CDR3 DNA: TGTGCCAGCAGCTTCGCACTTGGACAGGGATCGTCAGATACGCAGTATTTT. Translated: CASSFALGQGSSDTQYF.

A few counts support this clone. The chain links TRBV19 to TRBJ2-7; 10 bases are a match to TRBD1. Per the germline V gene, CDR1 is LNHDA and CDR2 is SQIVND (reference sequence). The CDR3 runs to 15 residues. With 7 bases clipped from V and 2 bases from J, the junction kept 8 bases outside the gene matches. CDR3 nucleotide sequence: TGTGCCAGTACCCTAACTGGGACAGGGGCCTACGAGCAGTACTTC. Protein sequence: CASTLTGTGAYEQYF.